This TCR beta chain emerged from a study of shared clonotypes between healthy human individuals. The CDR3 runs 13 residues. Germline trimming cut 7 bases from V and 9 bases from J; bases unmatched to any gene: 7. Germline values: CDR1 ENHRY, CDR2 SYGVKD. Generated by immunoSEQ multiplex PCR, the TCRdb table keeps only in-frame clones and is missing some. The sample includes 2 million to 2.5 million clones, around 90% of them seen just once. The genes are TRBV10-3 and TRBJ2-1; 9 nucleotides line up with TRBD1. The material sequenced was naive CD4+ T cells from PBMCs. Regarding subset: CD45RA+ positively selected. This clonotype originated in a man aged 18 to 29 in good health. Some clones in this sample may be carry-over from other donors' samples. CDR3 loop: CAIKMGQGGEQFF. In DNA, the CDR3 is TGTGCCATCAAGATGGGACAGGGAGGTGAGCAGTTCTTC.